This T cell receptor beta chain was captured in a study of blood T cell repertoires in COVID-19. As handled by the study authors: Estimated nucleated cell counts came from reference gene primer amplification. Profiled with immunoSEQ multiplex PCR; TCRdb holds only in-frame clones, not every one. From that table come the V and J calls and clone size; the DNA was used to work out D and trimming. In the table there are approximately 150,000 clones, 75% to 90% of which are singletons. This TCR came from a human donor in a cohort sampled during active COVID-19. Material: peripheral blood.

CDR3 protein: CASRDRGNREKLFF. The CDR3 DNA reads TGTGCCAGTAGGGACAGGGGGAATAGGGAAAAACTGTTTTTT. The gene calls are TRBV19 and TRBJ1-4; 10 bases line up with TRBD1. The junction had 6 bases not matched to a gene; V was cut back by 6 bases and J by 8 bases. The V gene's germline CDR1 is LNHDA and CDR2 SQIVND (reference sequence). CDR3 size: 14 residues.